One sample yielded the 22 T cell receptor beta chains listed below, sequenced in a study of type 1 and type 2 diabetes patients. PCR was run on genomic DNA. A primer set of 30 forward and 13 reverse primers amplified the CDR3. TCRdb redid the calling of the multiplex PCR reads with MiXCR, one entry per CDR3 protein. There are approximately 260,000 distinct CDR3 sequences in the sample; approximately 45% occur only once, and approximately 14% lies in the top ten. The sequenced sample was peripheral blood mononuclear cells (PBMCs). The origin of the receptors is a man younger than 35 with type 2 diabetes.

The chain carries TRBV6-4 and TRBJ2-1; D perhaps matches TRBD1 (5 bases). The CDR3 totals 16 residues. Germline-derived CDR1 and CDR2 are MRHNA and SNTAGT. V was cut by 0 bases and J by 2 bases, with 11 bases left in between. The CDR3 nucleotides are TGTGCCAGCAGTGACTCTCAGGGTCGACCCTACAATGAGCAGTTCTTC. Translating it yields CASSDSQGRPYNEQFF.

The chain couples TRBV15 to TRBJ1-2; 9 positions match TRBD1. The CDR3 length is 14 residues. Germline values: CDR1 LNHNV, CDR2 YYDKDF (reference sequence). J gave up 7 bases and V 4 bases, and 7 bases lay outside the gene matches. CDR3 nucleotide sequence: TGTGCCACCAGCACCCGGGACAGGGAGGGTGGCTACACCTTC. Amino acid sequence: CATSTRDREGGYTF.

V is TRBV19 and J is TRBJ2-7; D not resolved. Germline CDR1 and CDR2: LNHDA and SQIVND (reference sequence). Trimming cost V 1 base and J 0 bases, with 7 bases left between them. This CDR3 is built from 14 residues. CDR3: CASSIAENSYEQYF. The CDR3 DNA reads TGTGCCAGTAGTATAGCAGAGAACTCCTACGAGCAGTACTTC.

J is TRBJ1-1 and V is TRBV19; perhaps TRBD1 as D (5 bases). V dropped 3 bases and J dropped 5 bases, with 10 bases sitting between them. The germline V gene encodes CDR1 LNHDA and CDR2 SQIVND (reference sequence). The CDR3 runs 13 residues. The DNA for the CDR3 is TGTGCCAGTAGTATCTTCCGGGGGACTGAAGCTTTCTTT. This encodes CASSIFRGTEAFF.

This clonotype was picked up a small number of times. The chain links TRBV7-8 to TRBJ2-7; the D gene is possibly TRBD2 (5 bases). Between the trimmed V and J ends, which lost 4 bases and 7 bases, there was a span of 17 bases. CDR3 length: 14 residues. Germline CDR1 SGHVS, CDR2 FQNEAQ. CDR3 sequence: CASSYGPPIAEQYF. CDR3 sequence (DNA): TGTGCCAGCAGCTACGGGCCCCCTATAGCGGAGCAGTACTTC. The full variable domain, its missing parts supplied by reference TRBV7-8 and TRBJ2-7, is GAGVSQSPRYKVAKRGQDVALRCDPISGHVSLFWYQQALGQGPEFLTYFQNEAQLDKSGLPSDRFFAERPEGSVSTLKIQRTQQEDSAVYLCASSYGPPIAEQYFGPGTRLTVT.

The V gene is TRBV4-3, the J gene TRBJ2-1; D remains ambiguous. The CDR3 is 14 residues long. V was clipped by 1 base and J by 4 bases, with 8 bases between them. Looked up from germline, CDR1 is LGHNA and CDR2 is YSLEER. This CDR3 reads CASSQGSNYNEQFF. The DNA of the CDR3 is TGCGCCAGCAGCCAAGGGTCGAATTACAATGAGCAGTTCTTC.

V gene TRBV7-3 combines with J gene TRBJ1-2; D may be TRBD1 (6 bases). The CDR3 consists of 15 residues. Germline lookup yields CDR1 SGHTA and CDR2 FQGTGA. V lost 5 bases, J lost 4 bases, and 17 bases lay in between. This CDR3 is CASSPDVGGRYGYTF. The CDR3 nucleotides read TGTGCCAGCAGCCCCGACGTCGGGGGGCGCTATGGCTACACCTTC.

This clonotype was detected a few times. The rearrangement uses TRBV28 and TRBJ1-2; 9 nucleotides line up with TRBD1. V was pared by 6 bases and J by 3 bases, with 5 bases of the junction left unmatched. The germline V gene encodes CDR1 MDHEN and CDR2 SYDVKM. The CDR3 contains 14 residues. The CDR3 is CASSLRQGDYGYTF. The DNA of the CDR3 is TGTGCCAGCAGCCTTAGACAGGGGGACTATGGCTACACCTTC.

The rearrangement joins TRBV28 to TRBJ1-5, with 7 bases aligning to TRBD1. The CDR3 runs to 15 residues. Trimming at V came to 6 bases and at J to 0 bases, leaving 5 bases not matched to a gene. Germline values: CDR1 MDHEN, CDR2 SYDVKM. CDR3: CASSATGISNQPQHF. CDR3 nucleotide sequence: TGTGCCAGCAGCGCGACAGGGATTAGCAATCAGCCCCAGCATTTT.

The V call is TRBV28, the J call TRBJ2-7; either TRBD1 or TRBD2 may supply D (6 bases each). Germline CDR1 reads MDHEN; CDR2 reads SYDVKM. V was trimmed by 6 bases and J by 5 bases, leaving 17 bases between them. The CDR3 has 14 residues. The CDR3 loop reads CASSSGGGGHEQYF. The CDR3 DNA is TGTGCCAGCAGCTCAGGAGGGGGAGGCCACGAGCAGTACTTC. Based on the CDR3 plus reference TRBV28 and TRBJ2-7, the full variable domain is DVKVTQSSRYLVKRTGEKVFLECVQDMDHENMFWYRQDPGLGLRLIYFSYDVKMKEKGDIPEGYSVSREKKERFSLILESASTNQTSMYLCASSSGGGGHEQYFGPGTRLTVT.

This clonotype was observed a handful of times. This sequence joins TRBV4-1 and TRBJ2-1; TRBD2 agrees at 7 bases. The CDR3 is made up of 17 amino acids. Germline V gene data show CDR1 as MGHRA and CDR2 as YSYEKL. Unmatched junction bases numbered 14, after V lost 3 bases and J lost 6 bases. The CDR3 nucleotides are TGCGCCAGCAGCCACCCTCGGGGAGGGACGGGATCCAATGAGCAGTTCTTC. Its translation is CASSHPRGGTGSNEQFF.

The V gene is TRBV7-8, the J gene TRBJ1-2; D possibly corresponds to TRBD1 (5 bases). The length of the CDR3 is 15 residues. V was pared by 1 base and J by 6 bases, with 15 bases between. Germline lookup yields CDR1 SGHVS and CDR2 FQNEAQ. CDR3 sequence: CASSLDPTDPHGYTF. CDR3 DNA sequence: TGTGCCAGCAGCTTAGACCCGACAGATCCCCATGGCTACACCTTC.

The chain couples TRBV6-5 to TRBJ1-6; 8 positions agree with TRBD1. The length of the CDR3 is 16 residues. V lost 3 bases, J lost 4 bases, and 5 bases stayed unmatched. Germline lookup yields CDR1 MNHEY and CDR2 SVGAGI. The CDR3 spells CASSYFGQGYNSPLHF. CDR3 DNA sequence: TGTGCCAGCAGTTATTTTGGACAGGGTTATAATTCACCCCTCCACTTT.

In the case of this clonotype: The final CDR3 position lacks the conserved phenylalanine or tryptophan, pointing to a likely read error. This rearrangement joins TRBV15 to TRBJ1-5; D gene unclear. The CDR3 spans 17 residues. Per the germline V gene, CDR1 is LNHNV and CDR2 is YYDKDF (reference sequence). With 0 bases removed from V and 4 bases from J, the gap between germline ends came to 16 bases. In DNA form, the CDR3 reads TGTGCCACCAGCAGAGATTACCCCGGCCGCCGTAATCAGCCCCAGCATCTT. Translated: CATSRDYPGRRNQPQHL.

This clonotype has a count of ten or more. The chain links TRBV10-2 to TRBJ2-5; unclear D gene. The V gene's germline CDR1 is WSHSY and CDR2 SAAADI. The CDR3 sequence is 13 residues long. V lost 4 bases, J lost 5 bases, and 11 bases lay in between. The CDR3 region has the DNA TGCGCCAGCAGTGGATCCTTAAGGGAGACCCAGTACTTC. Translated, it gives CASSGSLRETQYF.

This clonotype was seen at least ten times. CDR3: CAWSQGVAYEQYF. The CDR3 nucleotides read TGTGCCTGGAGTCAGGGGGTAGCCTACGAGCAGTACTTC. The V call is TRBV30, the J call TRBJ2-7, with 7 bases matching TRBD1. Per germline, CDR1 GTSNPN and CDR2 SVGIG (reference sequence). The trim removed 2 bases at V and 2 bases at J, leaving 3 bases unmatched. The CDR3 extends over 13 amino acids. The whole variable domain, remainder taken from reference TRBV30 and TRBJ2-7, is SQTIHQWPATLVQPVGSPLSLECTVEGTSNPNLYWYRQAAGRGLQLLFYSVGIGQISSEVPQNLSASRPQDRQFILSSKKLLLSDSGFYLCAWSQGVAYEQYFGPGTRLTVT.

CDR3 sequence reads: CASGGDSYNEQYF. The CDR3, as DNA: TGTGCCAGCGGGGGGGACTCCTACAATGAGCAGTACTTC. This chain connects TRBV2 to TRBJ2-7; 7 bases agree with TRBD2. V dropped 8 bases and J dropped 7; count of bases not matched to a gene: 11. The CDR3 runs to 13 residues. The germline gives CDR1 SNHLY, CDR2 FYNNEI.

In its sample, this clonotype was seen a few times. The CDR3 coding sequence is TGTGCCAGTACCACCACGGACAGAACCGGGGAGCTGTTTTTT. Encoded protein: CASTTTDRTGELFF. This chain connects TRBV19 to TRBJ2-2, with D tentatively TRBD1 (6 bases). Looked up from germline, CDR1 is LNHDA and CDR2 is SQIVND (reference sequence). V lost 7 bases, J lost 5 bases, and 14 bases lay in between. The CDR3 covers 14 residues.

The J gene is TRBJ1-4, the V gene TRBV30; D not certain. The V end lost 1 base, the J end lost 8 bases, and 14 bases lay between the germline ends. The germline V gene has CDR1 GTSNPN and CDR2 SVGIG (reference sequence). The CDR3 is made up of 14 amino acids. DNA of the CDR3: TGTGCCTGGAGTGATACCGTAGTTGGCGAAAAACTGTTTTTT. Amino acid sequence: CAWSDTVVGEKLFF.

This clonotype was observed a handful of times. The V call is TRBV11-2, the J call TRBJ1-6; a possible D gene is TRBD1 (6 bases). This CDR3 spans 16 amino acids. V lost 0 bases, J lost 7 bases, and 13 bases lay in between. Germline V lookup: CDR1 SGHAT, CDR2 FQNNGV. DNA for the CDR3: TGTGCCAGCAGCTTAGATCCTGCCAGGGGAAATTCACCCCTCCACTTT. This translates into CASSLDPARGNSPLHF.

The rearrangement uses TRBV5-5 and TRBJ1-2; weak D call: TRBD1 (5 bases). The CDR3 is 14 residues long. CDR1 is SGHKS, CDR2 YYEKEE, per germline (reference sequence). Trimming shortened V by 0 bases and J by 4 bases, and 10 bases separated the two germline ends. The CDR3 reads CASSLVTDPYGYTF. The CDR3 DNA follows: TGTGCCAGCAGCTTGGTGACAGACCCCTATGGCTACACCTTC.

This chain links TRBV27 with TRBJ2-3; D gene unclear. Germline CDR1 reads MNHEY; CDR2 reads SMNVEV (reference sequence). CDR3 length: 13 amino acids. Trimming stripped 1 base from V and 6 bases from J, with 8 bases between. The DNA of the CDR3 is TGTGCCAGCAGTTTATTCGTATCGGATACGCAGTATTTT. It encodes CASSLFVSDTQYF.